Presented here are 10 T cell receptor beta chains from one specimen sequenced in a study of blood T cell repertoires in COVID-19. The data were produced by immunoSEQ multiplex PCR, yet TCRdb's version contains in-frame clones alone and is incomplete. In the table there are some 530,000 clones, around nine tenths of which are singletons. The sequenced sample was PBMCs or T cells enriched from blood (not recorded which). The receptors were gathered from an older woman who had recovered from COVID-19.

The chain links TRBV5-1 to TRBJ2-3, with TRBD1 as a possible D gene (6 bases). This CDR3 has 16 residues. CDR1 and CDR2 (germline): SGHRS, YFSETQ. The V end was cut by 3 bases, the J end by 0 bases, with 14 bases between. CDR3 DNA: TGCGCCAGCAGCTCACTGGGACACCTCAGCACAGATACGCAGTATTTT. This encodes CASSSLGHLSTDTQYF.

The chain is built from TRBV12-5 and TRBJ1-5, with 7 bases lining up with TRBD1. The CDR3 extends over 14 amino acids. The germline gives CDR1 LGHNT, CDR2 FRNRAP. V dropped 1 base and J dropped 6; count of bases not matched to a gene: 3. The CDR3 is CASGLAGGSQPQHF. In DNA form, the CDR3 reads TGTGCTAGTGGTTTGGCAGGGGGAAGTCAGCCCCAGCATTTT.

This sequence joins TRBV5-4 and TRBJ1-1, with D perhaps matching TRBD1 (5 bases). Trimming shortened V by 0 bases and J by 3 bases, and 21 bases separated the two germline ends. This CDR3 is 18 amino acids long. The V gene's germline CDR1 is SGHNT and CDR2 YYREEE (reference sequence). The CDR3, as DNA: TGTGCCAGCAGCTTGGCCCCCTTAAGTTCAGGGAAACACACTGAAGCTTTCTTT. Translation gives CASSLAPLSSGKHTEAFF.

This chain joins TRBV27 and TRBJ1-2; no clear D gene. Germline values: CDR1 MNHEY, CDR2 SMNVEV (reference sequence). The CDR3 has 13 amino acids. Trimming removed 2 bases from V and 4 bases from J, with 8 bases in between. Here the CDR3 DNA reads TGTGCCAGCAGTTTAGGGCAGCTCTATGGCTACACCTTC. Amino acid sequence: CASSLGQLYGYTF.

The rearrangement uses TRBV27 and TRBJ2-1, with D perhaps TRBD1 (6 bases). The V end was cut by 2 bases, the J end by 4 bases, with 15 bases between. Looked up from germline, CDR1 is MNHEY and CDR2 is SMNVEV (reference sequence). The CDR3 sequence is 16 residues long. In DNA, the CDR3 is TGTGCCAGCAGTTTAGTGCAGGACAGACCATACAATGAGCAGTTCTTC. Protein sequence: CASSLVQDRPYNEQFF.

The chain joins TRBV6-4 to TRBJ2-7; weak D call: TRBD2 (5 bases). Trimming removed 6 bases from V and 0 bases from J, with 12 bases in between. CDR1 and CDR2 (germline): MRHNA, SNTAGT. The CDR3 sequence is 14 residues long. The DNA of the CDR3 is TGTGCCAGCAGGAGGGCAGACTTCTCCTACGAGCAGTACGTC. Translated, it gives CASRRADFSYEQYV.

The chain links TRBV15 to TRBJ1-1; D gene ambiguous. The CDR3 is made up of 15 amino acids. Trimming cost V 0 bases and J 6 bases, with 14 bases left between them. Germline V gene data show CDR1 as LNHNV and CDR2 as YYDKDF (reference sequence). CDR3 amino acids: CATSRDREYGAEAFF. In DNA form, the CDR3 reads TGTGCCACCAGCAGAGATCGGGAGTATGGCGCTGAAGCTTTCTTT. The whole variable domain, remainder taken from reference TRBV15 and TRBJ1-1, is DAMVIQNPRYQVTQFGKPVTLSCSQTLNHNVMYWYQQKSSQAPKLLFHYYDKDFNNEADTPDNFQSRRPNTSFCFLDIRSPGLGDTAMYLCATSRDREYGAEAFFGQGTRLTVV.

The rearrangement links TRBV7-2 to TRBJ2-3; TRBD2 aligns across 11 bases. Germline V CDR1 and CDR2: SGHTA, FQGNSA. The CDR3 totals 13 residues. Germline trimming cut 2 bases from V and 15 bases from J; bases unmatched to any gene: 7. The chain's CDR3 is CASSLTTSGGIYF. The CDR3, as DNA: TGTGCCAGCAGCTTAACTACTAGCGGGGGAATCTATTTT.

The rearrangement links TRBV7-6 to TRBJ2-3; possibly TRBD2 for D (5 bases). CDR3 length: 14 residues. CDR1 is SGHVS and CDR2 is FNYEAQ in the germline V gene. V shed 2 bases and J shed 4 bases, with 10 bases lying between them. Here the CDR3 reads CASSLYGNPDTQYF. The CDR3 DNA follows: TGTGCCAGCAGCTTATACGGGAACCCAGATACGCAGTATTTT.

About this clone itself: Just one base apart from a much larger clone, this may be a read error. The V call is TRBV5-4, the J call TRBJ1-1, with 7 positions matching TRBD1. The V gene's germline CDR1 is SGHNT and CDR2 YYREEE (reference sequence). This CDR3 is built from 14 residues. J was trimmed by 1 base and V by 3 bases; bases with no gene match: 3. CDR3 bases: TGTGCCAGCAGCTCCGGGACAGAGAACACTGAAGCTTTCTTT. Translated: CASSSGTENTEAFF.